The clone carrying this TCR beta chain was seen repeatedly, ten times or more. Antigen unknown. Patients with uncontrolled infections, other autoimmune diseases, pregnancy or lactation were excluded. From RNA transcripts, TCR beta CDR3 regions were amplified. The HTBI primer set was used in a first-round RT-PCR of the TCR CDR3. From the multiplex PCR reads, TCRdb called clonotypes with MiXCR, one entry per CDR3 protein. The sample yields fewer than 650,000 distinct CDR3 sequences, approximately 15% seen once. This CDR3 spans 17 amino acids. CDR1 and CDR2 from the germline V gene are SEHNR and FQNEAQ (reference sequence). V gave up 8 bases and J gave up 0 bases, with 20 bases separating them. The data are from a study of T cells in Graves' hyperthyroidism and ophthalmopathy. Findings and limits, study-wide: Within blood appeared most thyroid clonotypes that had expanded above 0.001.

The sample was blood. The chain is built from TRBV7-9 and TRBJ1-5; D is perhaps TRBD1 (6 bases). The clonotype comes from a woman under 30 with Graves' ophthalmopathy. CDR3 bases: TGTGCCAGCTCTACTGAAACAGGGACTTATAGCAATCAGCCCCAGCATTTT. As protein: CASSTETGTYSNQPQHF. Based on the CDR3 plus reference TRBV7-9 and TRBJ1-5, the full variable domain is DTGVSQNPRHKITKRGQNVTFRCDPISEHNRLYWYRQTLGQGPEFLTYFQNEAQLEKSRLLSDRFSAERPKGSFSTLEIQRTEQGDSAMYLCASSTETGTYSNQPQHFGDGTRLSIL.